The next 27 T cell receptor beta chains were all read from a single sample in a study of T cells in Graves' hyperthyroidism and ophthalmopathy (dated by TCRdb to the late 2010s). Library method: multiplex PCR. For sequencing, an Illumina HiSeq 2000 was employed. Amplification of TCR beta CDR3 regions was carried out from RNA transcripts. For the first round of RT-PCR on the TCR CDR3, the HTBI primer set was used together with the Qiagen OneStep RT-PCR kit. TCRdb took the public reads, trimmed them with fastp at Q25, ran MiXCR for clone calling and kept in-frame beta chains. When rows share a CDR3 protein, they turn into one entry using the most common DNA and genes. The sample data list fewer than 500,000 distinct CDR3 sequences, and roughly 12% of these were observed just once. Less than 25% of the sample is taken by the ten largest. The specimen was blood. Receptor source: a man younger than 40 with Graves' hyperthyroidism that later progressed to Graves' ophthalmopathy.

This clonotype has a count of ten or more. The rearrangement links TRBV12-3 or TRBV12-4 to TRBJ1-1; the D is unclear. There are 15 residues in the CDR3. Trimming took 6 bases from V and 1 from J, leaving 15 bases between them. As DNA, the CDR3 is TGTGCCAGCAGGTCCCGGTGGGAGCAGAACACTGAAGCTTTCTTT. This gives the protein CASRSRWEQNTEAFF.

This clonotype was seen at least ten times. V is TRBV3-1 and J is TRBJ1-2, with 7 bases lining up with TRBD1. The V and J ends lost 3 bases and 7 bases, in that order; junction bases with no gene match: 5. CDR3 length equals 13 residues. CDR1 and CDR2 from the germline V gene are LGHDT and YNNKEL (reference sequence). The CDR3 nucleotides are TGTGCCAGCAGCCAGCTAGACAGGGCTGGCTACACCTTC. Its protein is CASSQLDRAGYTF.

This chain joins TRBV12-3 or TRBV12-4 and TRBJ1-1; D perhaps matches TRBD1 (6 bases). This CDR3 spans 14 amino acids. Trimming removed 5 bases from V and 5 bases from J, with 15 bases in between. CDR3 loop: CASSPGVWATEAFF. The CDR3 DNA is TGTGCCAGCAGTCCAGGGGTCTGGGCTACTGAAGCTTTCTTT.

This clonotype was picked up a small number of times. This rearrangement joins TRBV28 to TRBJ1-5; 9 bases map to TRBD1. V lost 5 bases to trimming and J lost 0 bases; unmatched junction nucleotides: 8. There are 17 residues in the CDR3. Germline CDR1 and CDR2: MDHEN and SYDVKM. The CDR3 region is CASSRLGTGISNQPQHF. Written as DNA, the CDR3 is TGTGCCAGCAGTCGCCTGGGGACAGGGATTAGCAATCAGCCCCAGCATTTT.

This clonotype was counted at least ten times. The chain employs TRBV12-3 or TRBV12-4 and TRBJ2-4; 10 bases match TRBD1. CDR3 length: 19 residues. V lost 0 bases and J lost 0; bases outside the gene matches: 8. DNA for the CDR3: TGTGCCAGCAGTTTAGCGGACAGGGGGGCAACACTAGCCAAAAACATTCAGTACTTC. Translating gives CASSLADRGATLAKNIQYF.

The V gene is TRBV29-1, the J gene TRBJ1-4; no clear D gene. There are 13 residues in the CDR3. V was trimmed by 6 bases and J by 3 bases, leaving 11 bases between them. Looked up from germline, CDR1 is SQVTM and CDR2 is ANQGSEA. The CDR3 sequence is CSVESASNEKLFF. The CDR3 DNA follows: TGCAGCGTCGAGAGCGCGTCTAATGAAAAACTGTTTTTT.

This clonotype was picked up many times. The chain employs TRBV7-2 and TRBJ1-2, with 9 bases fitting TRBD1. CDR3 size: 14 residues. Trimming removed 2 bases from V and 9 bases from J; junction bases left unmatched: 7. Germline CDR1 and CDR2: SGHTA and FQGNSA. The CDR3 sequence: CASSLSTGGASYTF. DNA for the CDR3: TGTGCCAGCAGCTTATCCACAGGGGGCGCTAGCTACACCTTC.

There are a few counts of this clonotype. The chain carries TRBV20-1 and TRBJ2-2; 9 bases are a match to TRBD1. The germline V gene has CDR1 DFQATT and CDR2 SNEGSKA (reference sequence). The CDR3 loop spans 14 amino acids. J was trimmed by 3 bases and V by 1 base; bases with no gene match: 0. This CDR3 is CSARGDRDTGELFF. The CDR3 nucleotides are TGCAGTGCTAGAGGGGACAGGGACACCGGGGAGCTGTTTTTT.

There are many counts of this clonotype. This chain joins TRBV7-9 and TRBJ2-7; TRBD1 aligns across 11 bases. This CDR3 spans 15 amino acids. V shed 5 bases and J 1 base; nucleotides not matched to a gene: 4. The germline V gene encodes CDR1 SEHNR and CDR2 FQNEAQ (reference sequence). The DNA of the CDR3 is TGTGCCAGCAGCGTTGGACAGGGGGCATCCTACGAGCAGTACTTC. As protein: CASSVGQGASYEQYF.

This clonotype appeared a few times. The rearrangement links TRBV5-1 to TRBJ2-3, with 8 bases that match TRBD2. The CDR3 totals 17 residues. Trimming at V came to 0 bases and at J to 0 bases, leaving 6 bases not matched to a gene. The germline V gene encodes CDR1 SGHRS and CDR2 YFSETQ. This chain's CDR3 is CASSLAGLAASTDTQYF. The CDR3 nucleotides are TGCGCCAGCAGCTTGGCCGGACTAGCAGCTAGCACAGATACGCAGTATTTT.

This chain uses TRBV29-1 with TRBJ2-2, with 12 bases identical to TRBD2. Germline V lookup: CDR1 SQVTM, CDR2 ANQGSEA. The CDR3 runs 15 residues. The trim removed 4 bases at V and 4 bases at J, leaving 4 bases unmatched. The CDR3 nucleotides are TGCAGCGTTGCTAGCGGGGGGGCCGCCACCGGGGAGCTGTTTTTT. Protein: CSVASGGAATGELFF.

This clonotype was seen at least ten times. The chain couples TRBV10-1 to TRBJ2-7; TRBD1 might be the D (5 bases). V dropped 4 bases and J dropped 5 bases, with 21 bases sitting between them. Per the germline V gene, CDR1 is WNHNN and CDR2 is SYGVQD (reference sequence). This CDR3 is 16 amino acids long. The CDR3 reads CASSALRTTGLNEQYF. DNA of the CDR3: TGCGCCAGCAGTGCCCTCAGGACAACCGGGCTCAACGAGCAGTACTTC.

The CDR3 coding sequence is TGCGCCAGCAGCCAAGGGGTTTGGGCGAAAAGCTCCTACGAGCAGTACTTC. This codes for CASSQGVWAKSSYEQYF. The rearrangement uses TRBV4-1 and TRBJ2-7; unclear D gene. Trimming removed 1 base from V and 0 bases from J, with 16 bases in between. Germline-derived CDR1 and CDR2 are MGHRA and YSYEKL. This CDR3 region has 17 residues.

This clonotype came up a few times. CDR3 sequence (DNA): TGTGCCAGCAGGCCCACACCGAACACTGAAGCTTTCTTT. Amino acid sequence: CASRPTPNTEAFF. The V call is TRBV12-3 or TRBV12-4, the J call TRBJ1-1; the D is unclear. V gave up 6 bases and J gave up 1 base, with 9 bases separating them. This CDR3 is built from 13 residues.

This clonotype was counted ten times or more. This chain uses TRBV6-1 with TRBJ2-1; 7 nucleotides align to TRBD2. This CDR3 has 15 amino acids. V lost 6 bases and J lost 7; bases outside the gene matches: 12. CDR1 is MNHNS, CDR2 SASEGT, per germline. The CDR3: CASSRGWGGDNEQFF. The CDR3 nucleotides are TGTGCCAGCAGCCGGGGGTGGGGGGGAGATAATGAGCAGTTCTTC.

This clonotype was counted at least ten times. The genes are TRBV20-1 and TRBJ1-1, with D hard to call. The V end lost 0 bases, the J end lost 6 bases, and 11 bases lay between the germline ends. This CDR3 contains 13 residues. Germline V gives CDR1 DFQATT, CDR2 SNEGSKA (reference sequence). The CDR3 here is CSARDMRAAEAFF. The CDR3, as DNA: TGCAGTGCTAGAGATATGAGGGCAGCTGAAGCTTTCTTT.

Many counts were recorded for this clonotype. The chain is built from TRBV20-1 and TRBJ2-1; D is perhaps TRBD2 (6 bases). Trimming stripped 3 bases from V and 9 bases from J, with 24 bases between. This CDR3 has 16 residues. The V gene's germline CDR1 is DFQATT and CDR2 SNEGSKA (reference sequence). The CDR3 DNA sequence: TGCAGTGCTAGTGGGGGTCCGACCAACGTGGGGGGTGAGCAGTTCTTC. This codes for CSASGGPTNVGGEQFF.

This clonotype was seen ten or more times. The chain is built from TRBV5-1 and TRBJ1-3, with D hard to call. Germline CDR1 SGHRS, CDR2 YFSETQ. V gave up 1 base and J gave up 4 bases, with 12 bases separating them. The CDR3 spans 15 residues. CDR3 sequence (DNA): TGCGCCAGCAGCTTGCTCCCAGTGTTCGGAAACACCATATATTTT. It codes for CASSLLPVFGNTIYF. The variable domain in full, with the rest retrieved from reference TRBV5-1 and TRBJ1-3, is KAGVTQTPRYLIKTRGQQVTLSCSPISGHRSVSWYQQTPGQGLQFLFEYFSETQRNKGNFPGRFSGRQFSNSRSEMNVSTLELGDSALYLCASSLLPVFGNTIYFGEGSWLTVV.

This clonotype was detected ten times or more. The CDR3 coding sequence is TGTGCCAGCAGCTTACCCCCCGGGGGTGGCTCTGGAAACACCATATATTTT. Translation gives CASSLPPGGGSGNTIYF. The genes are TRBV11-2 and TRBJ1-3, with D possibly matching TRBD1 (5 bases). V was clipped by 2 bases and J by 0 bases, with 14 bases between them. This CDR3 has 17 amino acids. Germline values: CDR1 SGHAT, CDR2 FQNNGV. The whole variable domain, remainder taken from reference TRBV11-2 and TRBJ1-3, is EAGVAQSPRYKIIEKRQSVAFWCNPISGHATLYWYQQILGQGPKLLIQFQNNGVVDDSQLPKDRFSAERLKGVDSTLKIQPAKLEDSAVYLCASSLPPGGGSGNTIYFGEGSWLTVV.

This clonotype has a handful of counts. V and J are TRBV5-1 and TRBJ2-3; 8 bases map to TRBD2. Trimming cost V 4 bases and J 4 bases; bases outside gene matches: 14. The germline CDR1 and CDR2 sequences are SGHRS and YFSETQ. The CDR3 contains 17 residues. CDR3: CASSHSGTSGRADTQYF. The CDR3 DNA reads TGCGCCAGCAGCCACTCCGGGACTAGTGGTAGGGCAGATACGCAGTATTTT.

This clonotype was seen at least ten times. This chain uses TRBV28 with TRBJ1-5; TRBD1 is a possible D gene (5 bases). The length of the CDR3 is 16 residues. The ends were cut back, 3 bases at V and 3 bases at J, with 15 bases in the middle. CDR1 is MDHEN and CDR2 is SYDVKM in the germline V gene. CDR3 amino acids: CASSLRGILLNQPQHF. The CDR3 DNA reads as TGTGCCAGCAGTTTGAGGGGCATCCTCCTCAATCAGCCCCAGCATTTT.

A word on this clonotype: A much larger clone differs by one base, so this may be a read error. This rearrangement joins TRBV5-1 to TRBJ1-1; TRBD1 agrees at 9 bases. Per germline, CDR1 SGHRS and CDR2 YFSETQ. The CDR3 sequence is 14 residues long. CDR3: CAGSGTGINTEAFF. In nucleotides, the CDR3 is TGCGCCGGCAGCGGGACAGGGATCAACACTGAAGCTTTCTTT.

This clonotype was seen a handful of times. The V and J genes are TRBV5-1 and TRBJ1-1; 7 bases map to TRBD1. J was trimmed by 5 bases and V by 0 bases; bases with no gene match: 4. The CDR3 is 14 residues long. Looked up from germline, CDR1 is SGHRS and CDR2 is YFSETQ. Written as DNA, the CDR3 is TGCGCCAGCAGCTTGGACAGGGGATTTACTGAAGCTTTCTTT. It specifies CASSLDRGFTEAFF.

This clonotype was recorded many times. V and J are TRBV6-5 and TRBJ2-5, with TRBD2 matching over 7 bases. With V trimmed by 2 bases and J by 5 bases, 11 bases remained unmatched. The CDR3 covers 16 residues. CDR1 and CDR2 from the germline V gene are MNHEY and SVGAGI. The CDR3 DNA follows: TGTGCCAGCAGTTACGACCTATGGACTAGTTGGGAGACCCAGTACTTC. Translation: CASSYDLWTSWETQYF.

This clonotype was seen repeatedly, ten times or more. The rearrangement links TRBV5-1 to TRBJ1-1; the D gene is possibly TRBD1 (5 bases). The germline V and J ends were trimmed by 3 bases and 1 base, with 10 bases remaining between them. Looked up from germline, CDR1 is SGHRS and CDR2 is YFSETQ. This CDR3 region has 14 residues. Written as DNA, the CDR3 is TGCGCCAGCAGCTGGGACGGCCCGAACACTGAAGCTTTCTTT. Protein product: CASSWDGPNTEAFF. The whole variable domain, filled in from reference TRBV5-1 and TRBJ1-1, reads KAGVTQTPRYLIKTRGQQVTLSCSPISGHRSVSWYQQTPGQGLQFLFEYFSETQRNKGNFPGRFSGRQFSNSRSEMNVSTLELGDSALYLCASSWDGPNTEAFFGQGTRLTVV.

The sample holds many counts of this clonotype. J is TRBJ1-2 and V is TRBV5-1; maybe TRBD1 (5 bases). With 0 bases removed from V and 6 bases from J, the gap between germline ends came to 9 bases. This CDR3 comprises 13 residues. Germline V CDR1 and CDR2: SGHRS, YFSETQ. CDR3 region: CASSLEAGNGYTF. The DNA for the CDR3 is TGCGCCAGCAGCTTGGAGGCAGGGAATGGCTACACCTTC.

This clonotype showed up many times. This chain connects TRBV11-2 to TRBJ2-5, with 7 nucleotides matching TRBD2. Germline V gene sequence: CDR1 SGHAT, CDR2 FQNNGV. CDR3 length: 16 residues. V trimming: 5 bases; J trimming: 2 bases; junction bases outside the gene matches: 11. The CDR3 coding sequence is TGTGCCAGCAGCGCGAGATCGGGGGGAGGGCAAGAGACCCAGTACTTC. This translates into CASSARSGGGQETQYF.